Presented here are 28 T cell receptor beta chains from one specimen sequenced in a study of post-analysis software for immune sequencing data. Built from TCR beta cDNA, the libraries had unique molecular identifiers in them. TCRdb processed the PCR reads anew with MiXCR; each CDR3 protein has one entry. The sample lists approximately 770,000 distinct CDR3 sequences, about 43% occurring once. No antigens are known for them. Whole-study results and caveats: TRBV5-6, TRBV5-1 and TRBV20-1 belonged to a set of about 5 TRBV segments that were more frequent in patients than controls.

The sample was blood. The source is a girl between 10 and 17 years old with multiple sclerosis.

A few counts support this clonotype. This chain connects TRBV6-6 to TRBJ2-1, with D possibly matching TRBD2 (5 bases). V lost 8 bases and J 8 bases, leaving 16 bases between the germline ends. The germline V gene encodes CDR1 MNHNY and CDR2 SVGAGI (reference sequence). This CDR3 is 13 amino acids long. This CDR3 is CASSEVVGHEQFF. In DNA, the CDR3 is TGTGCCAGCTCGGAGGTGGTGGGCCATGAGCAGTTCTTC.

This clonotype was observed a single time. The genes are TRBV7-2 and TRBJ2-7, with D perhaps matching TRBD1 (5 bases). Germline CDR1 and CDR2: SGHTA and FQGNSA. Trimming removed 0 bases at V and 12 bases at J, with 15 bases between. The CDR3 totals 13 residues. The CDR3 protein is CASSLALRDRWYF. In DNA, the CDR3 is TGTGCCAGCAGCTTAGCGCTCCGAGACAGATGGTACTTC.

In its sample, this clonotype was seen many times. The V gene is TRBV20-1, the J gene TRBJ2-3; D possibly corresponds to TRBD1 (5 bases). Germline CDR1 DFQATT, CDR2 SNEGSKA (reference sequence). This CDR3 is 10 amino acids long. CDR3 sequence: CSASGDTQYF. In nucleotides, the CDR3 is TGCAGCGCCTCAGGGGATACGCAGTATTTT.

V is TRBV6-1 and J is TRBJ2-3; D call uncertain. This CDR3 has 13 residues. Germline V gene sequence: CDR1 MNHNS, CDR2 SASEGT. V shed 7 bases and J shed 0 bases, with 8 bases lying between them. CDR3 bases: TGTGCCAGCATGCGGAGTAGCACAGATACGCAGTATTTT. Amino acid sequence: CASMRSSTDTQYF.

V usage is TRBV11-2 and J usage is TRBJ2-5; maybe TRBD1 (5 bases). Deletions cut 2 bases from V and 5 bases from J, with 12 bases between. This CDR3 region has 14 residues. Germline assignment: CDR1 SGHAT and CDR2 FQNNGV. The CDR3, as DNA: TGTGCCAGCAGCTTACGTGCAGGGCCGGAGACCCAGTACTTC. It translates to CASSLRAGPETQYF.

The chain combines TRBV7-6 with TRBJ1-1, with TRBD1 as a possible D gene (5 bases). Germline V CDR1 and CDR2: SGHVS, FNYEAQ. Trimming left V 3 bases short and J 1 base short, with 12 bases between. The length of the CDR3 is 15 residues. CDR3 residues: CASSLGRDGNTEAFF. CDR3 DNA sequence: TGTGCCAGCAGCTTGGGCAGGGACGGGAACACTGAAGCTTTCTTT. Complete variable domain (other parts from reference TRBV7-6 and TRBJ1-1): GAGVSQSPRYKVTKRGQDVALRCDPISGHVSLYWYRQALGQGPEFLTYFNYEAQQDKSGLPNDRFSAERPEGSISTLTIQRTEQRDSAMYRCASSLGRDGNTEAFFGQGTRLTVV.

This clonotype was detected a few times. The gene calls are TRBV6-1 and TRBJ1-2; 7 nucleotides agree with TRBD1. This CDR3 region has 14 residues. V gave up 4 bases and J gave up 4 bases; unmatched junction bases: 6. From germline, CDR1 is MNHNS and CDR2 SASEGT. CDR3: CASSGGGRGYGYTF. The CDR3 coding sequence is TGTGCCAGCAGTGGAGGGGGCCGGGGCTATGGCTACACCTTC.

The chain employs TRBV6-2 or TRBV6-3 and TRBJ2-2; D uncertain. Trimming stripped 6 bases from V and 0 bases from J, with 14 bases between. This CDR3 region has 16 residues. CDR1 MNHEY and CDR2 SVGEGT come from the germline V gene. CDR3 coding DNA: TGTGCCAGCAGCAGAAGTCGGTGTACGAACACCGGGGAGCTGTTTTTT. Translating gives CASSRSRCTNTGELFF.

The chain's CDR3 is CASQETSGLREQFF. The DNA of the CDR3 is TGTGCCAGTCAGGAGACTAGCGGGTTGCGGGAGCAGTTCTTC. The rearrangement joins TRBV19 to TRBJ2-1, with 10 nucleotides matching TRBD2. The CDR3 runs 14 residues. Germline assignment: CDR1 LNHDA and CDR2 SQIVND (reference sequence). The ends lost 8 bases at V and 10 bases at J; junction bases unmatched: 11. Together with reference TRBV19 and TRBJ2-1, the CDR3 gives the full variable domain: DGGITQSPKYLFRKEGQNVTLSCEQNLNHDAMYWYRQDPGQGLRLIYYSQIVNDFQKGDIAEGYSVSREKKESFPLTVTSAQKNPTAFYLCASQETSGLREQFFGPGTRLTVL.

CDR3 DNA sequence: TGCGCCAGCAGCTGGGACATGTTGAACACTGAAGCTTTCTTT. Its protein is CASSWDMLNTEAFF. J is TRBJ1-1 and V is TRBV5-1; D is possibly TRBD1 (6 bases). Deletions cut 3 bases from V and 0 bases from J, with 9 bases between. CDR3 size: 14 residues. The V gene's germline CDR1 is SGHRS and CDR2 YFSETQ.

The rearrangement uses TRBV12-3 or TRBV12-4 and TRBJ2-7, with 10 nucleotides matching TRBD2. J was trimmed by 3 bases and V by 5 bases; bases with no gene match: 7. This CDR3 region has 15 residues. The CDR3 loop reads CASSVLAGVGYEQYF. CDR3 nucleotide sequence: TGTGCCAGCAGTGTCCTAGCGGGAGTTGGCTACGAGCAGTACTTC.

This chain joins TRBV4-2 and TRBJ1-1, with a tentative D call TRBD1 (6 bases). The length of the CDR3 is 14 residues. Trimming cost V 3 bases and J 1 base, with 9 bases left between them. CDR1 and CDR2 from the germline V gene are LGHNA and YNFKEQ. This CDR3 reads CASSHPTGNTEAFF. The CDR3 nucleotides read TGTGCCAGCAGCCATCCGACAGGGAACACTGAAGCTTTCTTT.

The rearrangement uses TRBV10-3 and TRBJ2-3; 11 nucleotides agree with TRBD2. Trimming removed 3 bases from V and 2 bases from J; junction bases left unmatched: 4. The germline V gene has CDR1 ENHRY and CDR2 SYGVKD. The CDR3 is 16 amino acids. The CDR3 DNA is TGTGCCATCAGTGAAACTAGCGGGAGAGACACAGATACGCAGTATTTT. This encodes CAISETSGRDTDTQYF.

The CDR3 sequence is CSAPQWGPQGGYTF. CDR3 nucleotides: TGCAGCGCTCCTCAGTGGGGTCCCCAGGGCGGCTACACCTTC. This chain connects TRBV29-1 to TRBJ1-2; a weak D match, TRBD1 (5 bases). CDR3 length equals 14 residues. Trimming removed 7 bases at V and 8 bases at J, with 23 bases between. Germline V gene data show CDR1 as SQVTM and CDR2 as ANQGSEA.

This clonotype appeared a single time. This chain connects TRBV6-6 to TRBJ2-7, with 7 bases lining up with TRBD2. V lost 6 bases, J lost 0 bases, and 8 bases stayed unmatched. Germline CDR1 is MNHNY and CDR2 is SVGAGI (reference sequence). This CDR3 region has 15 residues. CDR3 nucleotide sequence: TGTGCCAGCAGACTCCAGCTAGCGGTCTCCTACGAGCAGTACTTC. It specifies CASRLQLAVSYEQYF.

The J gene is TRBJ1-2, the V gene TRBV6-1; D remains ambiguous. The germline CDR1 and CDR2 sequences are MNHNS and SASEGT. Between the trimmed V and J ends, which lost 1 base and 4 bases, there was a span of 7 bases. This CDR3 comprises 13 residues. The CDR3 nucleotides are TGTGCCAGCAGTGAAGGCAGGACCTATGGCTACACCTTC. It is translated as CASSEGRTYGYTF.

This clonotype was found once. The chain recombines TRBV12-5 with TRBJ2-1; D uncertain. This CDR3 region has 11 residues. With 1 base removed from V and 9 bases from J, the gap between germline ends came to 4 bases. Germline-derived CDR1 and CDR2 are LGHNT and FRNRAP. The CDR3 region has the DNA TGTGCTAGTGGTTTGGAGCGTGAGCAGTTCTTC. Protein sequence: CASGLEREQFF.

The gene calls are TRBV6-1 and TRBJ2-7; D is perhaps TRBD1 (5 bases). CDR3 size: 11 residues. The V end was cut by 7 bases, the J end by 3 bases, with 7 bases between. Germline lookup yields CDR1 MNHNS and CDR2 SASEGT. Written as DNA, the CDR3 is TGTGCCAGCAACAGGAACTACGAGCAGTACTTC. It specifies CASNRNYEQYF.

The chain links TRBV4-2 to TRBJ1-1; D ambiguous. The ends were cut back, 4 bases at V and 1 base at J, with 13 bases in the middle. Germline lookup yields CDR1 LGHNA and CDR2 YNFKEQ. The CDR3 consists of 15 residues. The chain's CDR3 is CASSPILGGNTEAFF. The CDR3 DNA reads TGTGCCAGCAGCCCAATCCTTGGAGGGAACACTGAAGCTTTCTTT.

This clonotype came up many times. The gene calls are TRBV7-9 and TRBJ1-2; D remains ambiguous. The germline CDR1 and CDR2 sequences are SEHNR and FQNEAQ (reference sequence). Trimming took off 1 base at V and 2 bases at J, with 5 bases between the two ends. The CDR3 has 13 residues. The CDR3 sequence: CASSLGGNYGYTF. CDR3 DNA sequence: TGTGCCAGCAGCTTAGGCGGAAACTATGGCTACACCTTC.

There are a few counts of this clonotype. CDR3 region: CATSRAPADTQYF. CDR3 bases: TGTGCCACCAGCAGAGCGCCAGCGGATACGCAGTATTTT. The rearrangement uses TRBV15 and TRBJ2-3; D unclear. V shed 1 base and J shed 6 bases, with 8 bases lying between them. CDR1 and CDR2 (germline): LNHNV, YYDKDF (reference sequence). The CDR3 contains 13 residues.

This clonotype was seen just once. The chain combines TRBV7-2 with TRBJ2-5; 9 nucleotides match TRBD1. CDR1 and CDR2 (germline): SGHTA, FQGNSA. The CDR3 totals 16 residues. The ends lost 0 bases at V and 4 bases at J; junction bases unmatched: 6. CDR3 DNA sequence: TGTGCCAGCAGCTTAGCCTCCTGGGGACAGGGAGAGACCCAGTACTTC. Amino acid sequence: CASSLASWGQGETQYF.

V usage is TRBV6-4 and J usage is TRBJ2-4, with D hard to call. The end of the DNA fits TRBJ2-7 better, so the J call may be wrong. The germline V gene has CDR1 MRHNA and CDR2 SNTAGT. The length of the CDR3 is 15 residues. Here the CDR3 reads CASSDSKKGRYEQYF. CDR3 bases: TGTGCCAGCAGTGACTCGAAAAAGGGCCGATACGAGCAGTACTTC.

The chain employs TRBV5-1 and TRBJ1-2, with D maybe TRBD1 (5 bases). Trimming pared 4 bases from V and 2 bases from J, leaving 15 bases between. Germline CDR1 reads SGHRS; CDR2 reads YFSETQ. The CDR3 covers 15 residues. The chain's CDR3 is CASSPERGTNYGYTF. CDR3 sequence (DNA): TGCGCCAGCAGCCCAGAGAGGGGAACCAACTATGGCTACACCTTC.

The chain's CDR3 is CSARTSLDEQYF. The CDR3 DNA follows: TGCAGCGCCCGGACTAGTTTGGACGAGCAGTACTTC. The chain uses TRBV29-1 and TRBJ2-7; TRBD2 agrees at 7 bases. The length of the CDR3 is 12 residues. Germline trimming cut 7 bases from V and 5 bases from J; bases unmatched to any gene: 8. Looked up from germline, CDR1 is SQVTM and CDR2 is ANQGSEA.

The J gene is TRBJ2-3, the V gene TRBV6-1, with TRBD2 identical over 7 bases. V lost 5 bases to trimming and J lost 2 bases; unmatched junction nucleotides: 7. The CDR3 loop spans 15 amino acids. The germline gives CDR1 MNHNS, CDR2 SASEGT. The chain's CDR3 is CASSSEREFTDTQYF. CDR3 sequence (DNA): TGTGCCAGCAGTAGTGAGCGGGAATTCACAGATACGCAGTATTTT.

This chain links TRBV6-6 with TRBJ2-7; 11 bases are shared with TRBD1. The length of the CDR3 is 16 residues. The germline gives CDR1 MNHNY, CDR2 SVGAGI (reference sequence). V dropped 7 bases and J dropped 0; count of bases not matched to a gene: 8. In nucleotides, the CDR3 is TGTGCCAGCAACCCAACCGGGACAGGGGGCTCCTACGAGCAGTACTTC. Its protein is CASNPTGTGGSYEQYF.

The chain joins TRBV9 to TRBJ2-1, with 9 bases fitting TRBD2. CDR3 length: 14 amino acids. The trim removed 3 bases at V and 7 bases at J, leaving 5 bases unmatched. The germline V gene encodes CDR1 SGDLS and CDR2 YYNGEE. The CDR3 coding sequence is TGTGCCAGCAGCGGGCGGGAGGGGTGGAATGAGCAGTTCTTC. Its translation: CASSGREGWNEQFF.